The 3 T cell receptor beta chains below all came from one sample that was sequenced in a study of Graves' ophthalmopathy and Graves' hyperthyroidism. RNA transcripts were the template, and TCR beta CDR3 regions were amplified from them. HTBI primers were used in a first-round RT-PCR, which preceded a second-round multiplex PCR. TCRdb re-derived calls from the multiplex PCR reads in MiXCR, one entry per CDR3 protein. Of 400,000 to 450,000 distinct CDR3 sequences in the sample, roughly 21% are singletons; the top ten hold 3%. Sequencing input: peripheral blood. These receptor sequences come from a woman aged 18-35 years with stable Graves' hyperthyroidism.

This clonotype has a count of ten or more. A read error may produce the germline difference seen at one junction end. J is TRBJ2-7 and V is TRBV12-3 or TRBV12-4, with 7 bases fitting TRBD1. The CDR3 has 15 amino acids. For the CDR3, the DNA is TGCGCCAGCAGTTTATACGCGACAGGGTACCACGAGCAGTACTTC. Amino acid sequence: CASSLYATGYHEQYF.

This clonotype was found many times. The V call is TRBV27, the J call TRBJ1-6; no clear D gene. Germline assignment: CDR1 MNHEY and CDR2 SMNVEV (reference sequence). V was cut by 5 bases and J by 9 bases, with 8 bases left in between. The CDR3 sequence is 12 residues long. The CDR3 nucleotides read TGTGCCAGCAGTCCGACGGGTTCACCCCTCCACTTT. Translated, it gives CASSPTGSPLHF.

This clonotype was seen at least ten times. The gene calls are TRBV24-1 and TRBJ1-5; no definite D call. Trimming took off 3 bases at V and 5 bases at J, with 4 bases between the two ends. The germline CDR1 and CDR2 sequences are KGHDR and SFDVKD. This CDR3 is 12 amino acids long. The CDR3 loop reads CATSDPDQPQHF. As DNA, the CDR3 is TGTGCCACCAGTGATCCGGATCAGCCCCAGCATTTT.